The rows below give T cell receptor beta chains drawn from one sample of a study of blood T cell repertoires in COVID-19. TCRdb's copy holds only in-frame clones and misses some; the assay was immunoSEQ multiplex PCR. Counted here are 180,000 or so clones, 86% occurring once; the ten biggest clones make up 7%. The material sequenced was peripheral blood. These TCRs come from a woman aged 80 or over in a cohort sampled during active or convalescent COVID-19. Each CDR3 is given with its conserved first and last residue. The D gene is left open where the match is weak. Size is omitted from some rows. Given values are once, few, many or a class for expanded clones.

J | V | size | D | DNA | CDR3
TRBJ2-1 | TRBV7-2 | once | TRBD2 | TGTGCCAGCAGCCGTAGCGGGAGGTTCGATGAGCAGTTCTTC | CASSRSGRFDEQFF
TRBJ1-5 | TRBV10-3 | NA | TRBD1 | TGTGCCACCTGGGACAGTCTGGGAAATCAGCCCCAGCATTTT | CATWDSLGNQPQHF
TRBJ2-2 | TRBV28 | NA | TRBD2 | TGTGCCAGCAGTGGTTACTGGCCTCGACTAGCGGGACGACTGAACACCGGGGAGCTGTTTTTT | CASSGYWPRLAGRLNTGELFF
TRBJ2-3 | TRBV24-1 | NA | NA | TGTGCCACCAGTGAACCTCCGGGACTCGTCCACACAGATACGCAGTATTTT | CATSEPPGLVHTDTQYF
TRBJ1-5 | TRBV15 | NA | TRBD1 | TGTGCCACCAGCCCAAAGCCTGGGACAGGTCATCACCCCTTACGGCAGCCCCAGCATTTT | CATSPKPGTGHHPLRQPQHF
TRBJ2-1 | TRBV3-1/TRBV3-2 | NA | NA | TGTGCCAGCAGCCAAGATAAGAGACAGTTCTTC | CASSQDKRQFF
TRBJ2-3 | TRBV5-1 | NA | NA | TGCGCCAGCAGCTTGCAAGATACGCAGTATTTT | CASSLQDTQYF
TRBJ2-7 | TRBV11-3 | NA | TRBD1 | TGTGCCAGCAGCCGAAGGGGACAGAGCTCCTACGAGCAGTACTTC | CASSRRGQSSYEQYF
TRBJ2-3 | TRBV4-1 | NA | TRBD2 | TGCGCCAGCAGCCTACGACTAGCGGGGGCAACAGATACGCAGTATTTT | CASSLRLAGATDTQYF
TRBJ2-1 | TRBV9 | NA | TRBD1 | TGTGCCAGCAGCGTAGATACGGGACAGGGACTTGGTGAGCAGTTCTTC | CASSVDTGQGLGEQFF